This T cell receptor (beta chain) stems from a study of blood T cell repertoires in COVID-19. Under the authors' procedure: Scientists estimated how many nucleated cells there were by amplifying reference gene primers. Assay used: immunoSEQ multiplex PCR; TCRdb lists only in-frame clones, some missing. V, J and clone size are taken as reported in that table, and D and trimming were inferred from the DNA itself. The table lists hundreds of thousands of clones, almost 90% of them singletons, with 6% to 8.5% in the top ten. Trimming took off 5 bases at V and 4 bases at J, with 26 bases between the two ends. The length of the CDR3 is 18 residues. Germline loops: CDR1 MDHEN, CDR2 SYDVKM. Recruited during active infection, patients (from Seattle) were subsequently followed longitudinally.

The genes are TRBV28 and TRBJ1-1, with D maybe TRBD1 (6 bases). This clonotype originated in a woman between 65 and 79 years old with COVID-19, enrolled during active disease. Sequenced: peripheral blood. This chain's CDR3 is CASSPLTRGGLFSTEAFF. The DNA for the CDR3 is TGTGCCAGCAGTCCCCTGACAAGGGGGGGCCTTTTTTCCACTGAAGCTTTCTTT.